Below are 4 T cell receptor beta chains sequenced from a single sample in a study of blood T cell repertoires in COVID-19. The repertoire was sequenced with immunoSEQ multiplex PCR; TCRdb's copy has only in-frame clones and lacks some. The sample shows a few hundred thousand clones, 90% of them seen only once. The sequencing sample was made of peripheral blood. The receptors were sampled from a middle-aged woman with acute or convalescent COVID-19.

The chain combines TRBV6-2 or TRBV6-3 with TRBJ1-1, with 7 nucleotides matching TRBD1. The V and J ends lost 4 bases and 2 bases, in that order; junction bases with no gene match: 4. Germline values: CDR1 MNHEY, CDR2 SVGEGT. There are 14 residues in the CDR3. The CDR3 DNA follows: TGTGCCAGCAGTTGGACAGGTTTAAACACTGAAGCTTTCTTT. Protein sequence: CASSWTGLNTEAFF.

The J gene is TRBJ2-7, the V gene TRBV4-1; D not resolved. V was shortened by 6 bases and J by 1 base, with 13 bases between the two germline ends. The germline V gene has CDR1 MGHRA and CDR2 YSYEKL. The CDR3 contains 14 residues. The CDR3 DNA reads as TGCGCCAGCAGTCGAAACTTGGTTTCCTACGAGCAGTACGTC. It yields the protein CASSRNLVSYEQYV.

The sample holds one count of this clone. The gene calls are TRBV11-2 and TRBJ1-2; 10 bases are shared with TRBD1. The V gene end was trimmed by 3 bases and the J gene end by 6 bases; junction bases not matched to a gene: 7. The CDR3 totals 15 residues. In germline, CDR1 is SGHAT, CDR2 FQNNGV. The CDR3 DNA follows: TGTGCCAGCAGCTTCGGGACAGGGGATCGCCATGGCTACACCTTC. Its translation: CASSFGTGDRHGYTF.

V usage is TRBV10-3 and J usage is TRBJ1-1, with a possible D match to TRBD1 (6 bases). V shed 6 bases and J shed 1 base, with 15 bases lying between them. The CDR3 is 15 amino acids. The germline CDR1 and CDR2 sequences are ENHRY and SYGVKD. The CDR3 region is CAIRTWTDSNTEAFF. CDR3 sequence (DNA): TGTGCCATCAGGACATGGACAGATTCGAACACTGAAGCTTTCTTT.